This passage covers 7 T cell receptor beta chains from one sample sequenced in a study of cytomegalovirus exposure and HLA in healthy donors. Both 60 Vbeta primers and 13 Jbeta primers went into the PCR. TCRdb's table, derived via immunoSEQ multiplex PCR, lists solely in-frame clones and lacks some. In the table there are 140,000 to 150,000 clones, more than 60% of which are singletons. The sequencing sample was made of PBMCs. The receptors were gathered from a woman in her sixties or seventies in good health and CMV-seronegative.

This chain links TRBV5-1 with TRBJ2-3, with D possibly being TRBD1 (6 bases). There are 16 residues in the CDR3. Germline loops: CDR1 SGHRS, CDR2 YFSETQ. The V and J ends lost 4 bases and 2 bases respectively, with 17 bases between them. The DNA of the CDR3 is TGCGCCAGCAGCAGAGAGGGGACATCCCCCACAGATACGCAGTATTTT. Amino acids: CASSREGTSPTDTQYF.

This chain links TRBV19 with TRBJ2-7; a possible D gene is TRBD1 (6 bases). The V end lost 6 bases, the J end lost 1 base, and 22 bases lay between the germline ends. This CDR3 is 17 amino acids long. Germline CDR1 is LNHDA and CDR2 is SQIVND (reference sequence). The CDR3 here is CASSLSGQGFFSYEQYF. As DNA, the CDR3 is TGTGCCAGTAGCCTCTCGGGACAAGGGTTTTTTTCCTACGAGCAGTACTTC. The whole variable domain, filled in from reference TRBV19 and TRBJ2-7, reads DGGITQSPKYLFRKEGQNVTLSCEQNLNHDAMYWYRQDPGQGLRLIYYSQIVNDFQKGDIAEGYSVSREKKESFPLTVTSAQKNPTAFYLCASSLSGQGFFSYEQYFGPGTRLTVT.

The chain has TRBV7-3 and TRBJ2-1, with D maybe TRBD2 (5 bases). The CDR3 spans 13 residues. Germline CDR1 reads SGHTA; CDR2 reads FQGTGA. Between the trimmed V and J ends, which lost 2 bases and 5 bases, there was a span of 7 bases. The CDR3, as DNA: TGTGCCAGCAGCTTAGTCGGGGACAATGAGCAGTTCTTC. It is translated as CASSLVGDNEQFF.

There are a few counts of this clone. This rearrangement joins TRBV2 to TRBJ1-1, with TRBD1 as a possible D gene (5 bases). In germline, CDR1 is SNHLY, CDR2 FYNNEI. Trimming pared 6 bases from V and 3 bases from J, leaving 20 bases between. The CDR3 extends over 16 amino acids. The CDR3 loop is CASRSPGVGADTEAFF. CDR3 DNA sequence: TGTGCCAGCAGATCGCCGGGGGTAGGGGCGGACACTGAAGCTTTCTTT.

The chain uses TRBV15 and TRBJ2-3, with D possibly matching TRBD2 (7 bases). From germline, CDR1 is LNHNV and CDR2 YYDKDF (reference sequence). The CDR3 sequence is 16 residues long. The germline V and J ends were trimmed by 1 base and 3 bases, with 14 bases remaining between them. The CDR3 protein is CATSRAGGSATDTQYF. CDR3 DNA: TGTGCCACCAGCAGAGCGGGGGGCAGCGCAACAGATACGCAGTATTTT.

CDR3 DNA sequence: TGCGCCAGCAGCTCGACAGGGGGGACTGAAGCTTTCTTT. Translating gives CASSSTGGTEAFF. The rearrangement joins TRBV5-1 to TRBJ1-1, with 9 bases aligning to TRBD1. The CDR3 extends over 13 amino acids. Per the germline V gene, CDR1 is SGHRS and CDR2 is YFSETQ. V dropped 3 bases and J dropped 5; count of bases not matched to a gene: 2.

The gene calls are TRBV7-2 and TRBJ1-5, with D unresolved. The CDR3 totals 13 residues. Germline CDR1 is SGHTA and CDR2 is FQGNSA. Trimming cost V 2 bases and J 5 bases, with 7 bases left between them. In DNA, the CDR3 is TGTGCCAGCAGCTTACCAGATCATCAGCCCCAGCATTTT. Amino acid sequence: CASSLPDHQPQHF. Full variable domain (outside the CDR3, taken from reference TRBV7-2 and TRBJ1-5): GAGVSQSPSNKVTEKGKDVELRCDPISGHTALYWYRQSLGQGLEFLIYFQGNSAPDKSGLPSDRFSAERTGGSVSTLTIQRTQQEDSAVYLCASSLPDHQPQHFGDGTRLSIL.